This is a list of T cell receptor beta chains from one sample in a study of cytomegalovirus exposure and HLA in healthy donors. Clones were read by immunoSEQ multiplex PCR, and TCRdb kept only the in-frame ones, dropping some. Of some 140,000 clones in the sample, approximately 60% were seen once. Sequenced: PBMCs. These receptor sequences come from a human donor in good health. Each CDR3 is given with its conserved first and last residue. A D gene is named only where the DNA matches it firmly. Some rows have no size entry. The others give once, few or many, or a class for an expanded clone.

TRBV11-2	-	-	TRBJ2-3	CASSLVGGRLWTDTQYF	TGTGCCAGCAGCTTAGTCGGGGGGCGCTTATGGACAGATACGCAGTATTTT
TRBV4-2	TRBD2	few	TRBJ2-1	CASSVGGGRAGNEQFF	TGTGCCAGCAGCGTAGGTGGTGGGAGGGCAGGAAATGAGCAGTTCTTC
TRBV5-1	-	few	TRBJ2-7	CASSTLTSSYEQYF	TGCGCCAGCAGCACCCTGACTAGTTCCTACGAGCAGTACTTC
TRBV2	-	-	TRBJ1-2	CASSELVSGYTF	TGTGCCAGCAGTGAACTAGTATCGGGCTACACCTTC
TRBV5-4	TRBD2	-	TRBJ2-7	CASSPGLAGSYEQYF	TGTGCCAGCAGCCCGGGACTAGCGGGCTCCTACGAGCAGTACTTC
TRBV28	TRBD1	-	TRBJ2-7	CASSDRTGSYEQYF	TGTGCCAGCAGCGACCGGACAGGGAGCTACGAGCAGTACTTC
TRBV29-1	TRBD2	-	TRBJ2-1	CSDLAGPYNEQFF	TGCAGCGACCTAGCGGGCCCTTACAATGAGCAGTTCTTC
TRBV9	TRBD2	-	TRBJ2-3	CASSVGSPGLASAQYF	TGTGCCAGCAGCGTAGGTTCGCCGGGACTAGCGTCAGCGCAGTATTTT
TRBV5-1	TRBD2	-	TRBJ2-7	CASSLGEGGPFYEQYF	TGCGCCAGCAGCTTGGGGGAGGGAGGTCCCTTCTACGAGCAGTACTTC
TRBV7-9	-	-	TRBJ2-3	CASSLGRDTQYF	TGTGCCAGCAGCTTAGGGAGAGATACGCAGTATTTT
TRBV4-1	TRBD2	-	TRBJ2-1	CASSQDSQGLAGERGFF	TGCGCCAGCAGCCAAGATTCCCAGGGACTAGCGGGAGAAAGGGGGTTCTTC
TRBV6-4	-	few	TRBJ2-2	CASSEESNTGELFF	TGTGCCAGCAGTGAAGAGTCGAACACCGGGGAGCTGTTTTTT
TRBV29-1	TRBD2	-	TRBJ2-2	CSASGKDTGELFF	TGCAGCGCGAGCGGGAAGGACACCGGGGAGCTGTTTTTT
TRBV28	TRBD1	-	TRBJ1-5	CASSWMWTGGSQPQHF	TGTGCCAGCAGTTGGATGTGGACAGGGGGTAGTCAGCCCCAGCATTTT
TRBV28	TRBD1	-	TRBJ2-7	CASSPNRGAYEQYF	TGTGCCAGCAGTCCAAACAGGGGGGCCTACGAGCAGTACTTC
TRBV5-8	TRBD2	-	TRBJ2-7	CASSQPLAGGSYEQYF	TGTGCCAGCAGCCAGCCCCTAGCGGGAGGTTCCTACGAGCAGTACTTC
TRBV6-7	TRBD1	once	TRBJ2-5	CASRGDREQETQYF	TGTGCCAGCAGGGGGGACAGGGAACAAGAGACCCAGTACTTC
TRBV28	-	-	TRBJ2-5	CASTTGGGTWETQYF	TGTGCCAGCACCACAGGGGGGGGAACCTGGGAGACCCAGTACTTC
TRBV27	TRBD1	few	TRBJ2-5	CASSLGTAQETQYF	TGTGCCAGCAGTTTGGGGACAGCCCAAGAGACCCAGTACTTC
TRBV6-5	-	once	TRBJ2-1	CASSSPTYNEQFF	TGTGCCAGCAGTTCCCCTACCTACAATGAGCAGTTCTTC
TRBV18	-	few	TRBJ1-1	CASSPARRGFTEAFF	TGTGCCAGCTCACCGGCCAGGAGGGGTTTTACTGAAGCTTTCTTT
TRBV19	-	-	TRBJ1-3	CASSIYQGRRGNTIYF	TGTGCCAGTAGCATCTATCAGGGTCGTCGCGGAAACACCATATATTTT
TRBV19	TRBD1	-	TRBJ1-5	CASQQGPRNQPQHF	TGTGCCAGTCAACAGGGGCCTCGCAATCAGCCCCAGCATTTT
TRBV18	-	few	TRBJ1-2	CASSPRGPYYGYTF	TGTGCCAGCTCACCACGGGGGCCCTACTATGGCTACACCTTC
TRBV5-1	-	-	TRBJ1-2	CASSLGQESFNYGYTF	TGCGCCAGCAGCTTGGGACAGGAATCTTTTAACTATGGCTACACCTTC
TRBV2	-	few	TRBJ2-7	CASSEQRGSVYEQYF	TGTGCCAGCAGTGAGCAAAGGGGGAGCGTCTACGAGCAGTACTTC
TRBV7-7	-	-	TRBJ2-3	CASSLLGNGVTDTQYF	TGTGCTAGCAGCTTACTCGGGAACGGGGTCACAGATACGCAGTATTTT
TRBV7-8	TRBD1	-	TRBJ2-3	CASSLGQDATDTQYF	TGTGCCAGCAGCCTGGGACAGGATGCCACAGATACGCAGTATTTT
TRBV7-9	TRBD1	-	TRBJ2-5	CASSFPSGGRETQYF	TGTGCCAGCAGCTTCCCCTCAGGGGGAAGAGAGACCCAGTACTTC
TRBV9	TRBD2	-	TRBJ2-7	CASSVGAGGGEQYF	TGTGCCAGCAGCGTCGGAGCGGGAGGAGGCGAGCAGTACTTC
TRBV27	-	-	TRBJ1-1	CASSLQGMNTEAFF	TGTGCCAGCAGTTTACAGGGAATGAACACTGAAGCTTTCTTT
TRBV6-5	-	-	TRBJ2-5	CASSYSKTQYF	TGTGCCAGCAGTTACTCTAAGACCCAGTACTTC
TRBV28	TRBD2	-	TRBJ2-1	CASTLAGGSGEQFF	TGTGCCAGCACTCTAGCGGGAGGGTCTGGGGAGCAGTTCTTC
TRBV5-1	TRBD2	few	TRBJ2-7	CASSFSGSVIYEQYF	TGCGCCAGCAGCTTTAGCGGGAGCGTTATCTACGAGCAGTACTTC
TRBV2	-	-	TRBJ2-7	CASSLLGLSYEQYF	TGTGCCAGCAGTTTACTAGGATTATCCTACGAGCAGTACTTC
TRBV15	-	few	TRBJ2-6	CATSRDGHSGANVLTF	TGTGCCACCAGCAGAGATGGACACTCTGGGGCCAACGTCCTGACTTTC
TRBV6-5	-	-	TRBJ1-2	CASSYSPQLRGGYTF	TGTGCCAGCAGTTACTCGCCGCAGCTAAGGGGGGGCTACACCTTC
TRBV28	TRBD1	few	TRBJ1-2	CASRLTGTGYGYTF	TGTGCCAGCAGATTAACCGGGACAGGGTATGGCTACACCTTC
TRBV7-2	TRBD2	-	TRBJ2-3	CASSLAREGDTQYF	TGTGCCAGCAGCTTAGCGCGGGAGGGAGATACGCAGTATTTT
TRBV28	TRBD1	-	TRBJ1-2	CASRAGTGPYGYTF	TGTGCCAGCAGAGCCGGGACAGGGCCTTATGGCTACACCTTC
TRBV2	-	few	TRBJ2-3	CASSVAVSTDTQYF	TGTGCCAGCAGTGTCGCGGTCAGCACAGATACGCAGTATTTT
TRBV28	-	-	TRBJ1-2	CASREQGRNYGYTF	TGTGCCAGCAGGGAACAGGGTAGGAACTATGGCTACACCTTC
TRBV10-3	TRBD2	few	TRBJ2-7	CAIRTSTSGAYEQYF	TGTGCCATCAGGACCTCGACTAGCGGGGCCTACGAGCAGTACTTC
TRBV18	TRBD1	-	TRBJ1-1	CASSSSGQGVTEAFF	TGTGCCAGCTCATCCTCAGGACAGGGCGTCACTGAAGCTTTCTTT
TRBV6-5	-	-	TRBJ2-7	CASMNRRPYEQYF	TGTGCCAGCATGAACAGGAGACCCTACGAGCAGTACTTC
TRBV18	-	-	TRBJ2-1	CASSYREGDEQFF	TGTGCCAGCTCCTACAGGGAGGGAGATGAGCAGTTCTTC
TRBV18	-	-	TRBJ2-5	CASSSEETQYF	TGTGCCAGCTCGTCCGAAGAGACCCAGTACTTC
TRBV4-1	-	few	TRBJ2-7	CASSQVYSSYEQYF	TGCGCCAGCAGCCAAGTTTACAGCTCCTACGAGCAGTACTTC
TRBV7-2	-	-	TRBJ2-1	CASSLAGTPYNEQFF	TGTGCCAGCAGCTTAGCCGGGACACCCTACAATGAGCAGTTCTTC
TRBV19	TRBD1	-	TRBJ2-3	CATEGGSDTQYF	TGTGCCACCGAAGGGGGCTCAGATACGCAGTATTTT
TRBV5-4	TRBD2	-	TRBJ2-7	CASSLVTTSGSHEQYF	TGTGCCAGCAGCTTGGTGACGACTAGCGGGAGTCACGAGCAGTACTTC
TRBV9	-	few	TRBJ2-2	CASSVGSPGELFF	TGTGCCAGCAGCGTAGGGAGTCCCGGGGAGCTGTTTTTT
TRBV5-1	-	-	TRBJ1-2	CASSLASGSTYGYTF	TGCGCCAGCAGCTTGGCGTCAGGAAGCACCTATGGCTACACCTTC
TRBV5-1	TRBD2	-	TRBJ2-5	CASSLGRWEGRQETQYF	TGCGCCAGCAGCTTGGGTCGGTGGGAGGGCCGACAAGAGACCCAGTACTTC
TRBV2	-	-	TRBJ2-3	CASSGESTDTQYF	TGTGCCAGCAGTGGTGAGAGCACAGATACGCAGTATTTT